These 7 T cell receptor beta chains share one sample of origin, sequenced in a study of immune cell composition in non-small cell lung cancer. Sequencing used immunoSEQ multiplex PCR; TCRdb keeps in-frame clones, though not all of them. The sample includes about 2,100 clones, 65% to 85% of them seen just once. Normal lung sampling was at least 3 cm from the tumour, as distant as possible. The specimen was non-adjacent lung tissue. The receptor source for this set is a human donor with non-small cell lung cancer.

The gene calls are TRBV28 and TRBJ2-7, with D possibly TRBD1 on 5 matching bases. V lost 3 bases and J lost 3, with 15 bases in between. The CDR3 loop spans 15 amino acids. From germline, CDR1 is MDHEN and CDR2 SYDVKM. The CDR3 DNA reads as TGTGCCAGCAGTTTCCCCCAGGGAATAATCTACGAGCAGTACTTC. It translates to CASSFPQGIIYEQYF.

The chain recombines TRBV7-6 with TRBJ2-5, with no clear D. Germline lookup yields CDR1 SGHVS and CDR2 FNYEAQ. The CDR3 runs 14 residues. V was shortened by 7 bases and J by 0 bases, with 12 bases between the two germline ends. CDR3 region: CASTVSGYQETQYF. In DNA form, the CDR3 reads TGTGCCAGCACTGTGTCAGGATACCAAGAGACCCAGTACTTC.

This clone came up a few times. The V gene is TRBV28, the J gene TRBJ2-5; 8 nucleotides agree with TRBD2. CDR1 is MDHEN, CDR2 SYDVKM, per germline. The CDR3 has 16 residues. With 5 bases clipped from V and 2 bases from J, the junction kept 10 bases outside the gene matches. The CDR3 nucleotides are TGTGCCAGCAGTCGGCCGGGAGCGGGAGAACAAGAGACCCAGTACTTC. It encodes CASSRPGAGEQETQYF. Filled out from reference TRBV28 and TRBJ2-5, the complete variable domain reads DVKVTQSSRYLVKRTGEKVFLECVQDMDHENMFWYRQDPGLGLRLIYFSYDVKMKEKGDIPEGYSVSREKKERFSLILESASTNQTSMYLCASSRPGAGEQETQYFGPGTRLLVL.

This rearrangement joins TRBV19 to TRBJ2-1, with 8 bases identical to TRBD2. Trimming removed 4 bases from V and 5 bases from J; junction bases left unmatched: 19. Germline CDR1 reads LNHDA; CDR2 reads SQIVND (reference sequence). The CDR3 runs 19 residues. CDR3 nucleotide sequence: TGTGCCAGTAGTACCTGGGGGACCGCAGACGGCGGGAGGAACAATGAGCAGTTCTTC. Encoded protein: CASSTWGTADGGRNNEQFF.

The chain is built from TRBV18 and TRBJ1-1; 9 bases fit TRBD1. This CDR3 spans 20 amino acids. Losses at the gene ends were 3 bases for V and 3 bases for J; bases not matched to a gene: 20. Germline CDR1 is KGHSH and CDR2 is LQKENI. CDR3 sequence: CASSPSRDRVYKTTDTEAFF. Here the CDR3 DNA reads TGTGCCAGCTCACCGTCCCGGGACAGGGTGTATAAGACCACCGACACTGAAGCTTTCTTT.

V is TRBV6-1 and J is TRBJ2-7; no reliable D call. V gave up 7 bases and J gave up 4 bases, with 14 bases separating them. Germline CDR1 and CDR2: MNHNS and SASEGT. This CDR3 region has 13 residues. CDR3 nucleotides: TGTGCCAGCACGAGGCCCCATTCTTACGAGCAGTACTTC. This encodes CASTRPHSYEQYF.

The gene calls are TRBV9 and TRBJ2-3; 12 bases agree with TRBD2. Germline values: CDR1 SGDLS, CDR2 YYNGEE. With 0 bases clipped from V and 4 bases from J, the junction kept 3 bases outside the gene matches. The CDR3 is 16 residues long. The CDR3 loop reads CASSVGLAGAADTQYF. CDR3 nucleotides: TGTGCCAGCAGCGTAGGACTAGCGGGAGCAGCAGATACGCAGTATTTT. Combining the CDR3 with reference TRBV9 and TRBJ2-3 gives the whole variable domain DSGVTQTPKHLITATGQRVTLRCSPRSGDLSVYWYQQSLDQGLQFLIQYYNGEERAKGNILERFSAQQFPDLHSELNLSSLELGDSALYFCASSVGLAGAADTQYFGPGTRLTVL.